This T cell receptor (beta chain) is drawn from a study of blood T cell repertoires in COVID-19. Some clones are missing from TCRdb's copy, which holds only in-frame ones; the method was immunoSEQ multiplex PCR. The repertoire holds about 140,000 clones, approximately 80% seen once, with just under 9% in the top ten. The CDR3 length is 15 residues. V was clipped by 2 bases and J by 4 bases, with 14 bases between them. The germline gives CDR1 MNHNS, CDR2 SASEGT. This chain joins TRBV6-1 and TRBJ1-2, with unresolved D. The source is a woman aged 80 or older in a cohort sampled during active or convalescent COVID-19. Sample: peripheral blood. This CDR3 is CASSERGWGGYGYTF. DNA for the CDR3: TGTGCCAGCAGTGAACGTGGCTGGGGAGGCTATGGCTACACCTTC.